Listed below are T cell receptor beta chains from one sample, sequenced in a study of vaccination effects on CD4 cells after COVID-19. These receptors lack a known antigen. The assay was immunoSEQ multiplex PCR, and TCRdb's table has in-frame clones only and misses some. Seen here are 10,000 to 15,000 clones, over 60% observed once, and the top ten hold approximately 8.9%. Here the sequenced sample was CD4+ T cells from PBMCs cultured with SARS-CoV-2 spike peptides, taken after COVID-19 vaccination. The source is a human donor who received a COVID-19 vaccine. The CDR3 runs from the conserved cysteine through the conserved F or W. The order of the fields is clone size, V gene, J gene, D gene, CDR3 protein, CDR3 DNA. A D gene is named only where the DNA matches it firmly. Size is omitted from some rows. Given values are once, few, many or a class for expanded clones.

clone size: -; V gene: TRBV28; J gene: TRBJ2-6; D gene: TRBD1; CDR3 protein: CASETGVGANVLTF; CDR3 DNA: TGTGCCAGCGAGACAGGGGTTGGGGCCAACGTCCTGACTTTC
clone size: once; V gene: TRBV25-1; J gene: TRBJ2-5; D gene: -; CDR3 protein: CASSGYRVKETQYF; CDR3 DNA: TGTGCCAGCAGTGGCTACAGGGTTAAGGAGACCCAGTACTTC
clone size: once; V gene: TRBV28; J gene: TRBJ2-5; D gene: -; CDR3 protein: CASSPPGWKTQYF; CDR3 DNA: TGTGCCAGCAGTCCCCCAGGGTGGAAGACCCAGTACTTC
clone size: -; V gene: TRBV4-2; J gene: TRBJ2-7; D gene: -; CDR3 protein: CASSQDASSYEQYF; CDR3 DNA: TGTGCCAGCAGCCAAGATGCCAGCTCCTACGAGCAGTACTTC
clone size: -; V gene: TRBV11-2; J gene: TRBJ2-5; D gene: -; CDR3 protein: CASSRGAAGRFVETQYF; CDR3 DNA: TGTGCCAGCAGCCGTGGGGCGGCAGGGCGCTTTGTGGAGACCCAGTACTTC
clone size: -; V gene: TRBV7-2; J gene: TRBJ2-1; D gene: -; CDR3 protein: CASSLVGIGTGEQFF; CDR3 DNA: TGTGCCAGCAGCTTAGTCGGGATCGGGACTGGCGAGCAGTTCTTC
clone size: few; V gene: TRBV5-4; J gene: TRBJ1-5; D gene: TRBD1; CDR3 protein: CASSSDRDQPQHF; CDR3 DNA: TGTGCCAGCAGCTCGGACAGGGATCAGCCCCAGCATTTT
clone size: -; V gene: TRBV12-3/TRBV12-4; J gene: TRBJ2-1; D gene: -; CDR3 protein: CASSDYNEQFF; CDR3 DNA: TGTGCCAGCAGCGACTACAATGAGCAGTTCTTC
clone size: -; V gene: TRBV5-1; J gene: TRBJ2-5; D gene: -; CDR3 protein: CASSLSQETQYF; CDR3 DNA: TGCGCCAGCAGCTTGTCCCAAGAGACCCAGTACTTC
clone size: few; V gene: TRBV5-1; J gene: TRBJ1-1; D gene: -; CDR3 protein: CASSPGAPGANTEAFF; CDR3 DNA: TGCGCCAGCAGCCCGGGGGCCCCAGGGGCGAACACTGAAGCTTTCTTT
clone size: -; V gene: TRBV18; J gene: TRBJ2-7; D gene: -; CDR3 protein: CASSPQRRGASYEQYF; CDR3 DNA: TGTGCCAGCTCACCTCAACGACGGGGGGCCTCCTACGAGCAGTACTTC
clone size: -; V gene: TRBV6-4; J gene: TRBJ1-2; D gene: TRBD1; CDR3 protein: CASRPGQGDGGYTF; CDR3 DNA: TGTGCCAGCAGGCCCGGACAGGGCGACGGTGGCTACACCTTC
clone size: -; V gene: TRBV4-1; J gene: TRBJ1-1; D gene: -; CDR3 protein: CASSQAVPGARFLAFF; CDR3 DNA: TGCGCCAGCAGCCAAGCAGTTCCGGGGGCGCGTTTTCTAGCTTTCTTT
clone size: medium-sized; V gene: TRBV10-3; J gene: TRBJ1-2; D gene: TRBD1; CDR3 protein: CAITQTQGALNGYTF; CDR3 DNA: TGTGCCATCACCCAAACCCAGGGGGCGCTTAATGGCTACACCTTC
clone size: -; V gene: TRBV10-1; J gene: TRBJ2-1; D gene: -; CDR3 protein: CASRYRSPYYNEQFF; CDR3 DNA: TGCGCCAGCAGGTACAGATCCCCCTATTACAATGAGCAGTTCTTC
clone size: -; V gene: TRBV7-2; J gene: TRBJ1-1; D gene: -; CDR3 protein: CASSFSRAMNTEAFF; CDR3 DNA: TGTGCCAGCAGCTTCAGCCGTGCTATGAACACTGAAGCTTTCTTT
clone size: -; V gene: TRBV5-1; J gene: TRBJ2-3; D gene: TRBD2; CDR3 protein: CASSGLAGVADTQYF; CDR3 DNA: TGCGCCAGCAGCGGACTAGCGGGAGTGGCAGATACGCAGTATTTT